This entry is about one TCR beta chain. The record originates from a study of Graves' ophthalmopathy and Graves' hyperthyroidism. Amplified TCR beta CDR3 regions were obtained using RNA transcripts as template. First-round RT-PCR used HTBI primers; second-round multiplex PCR followed. Via MiXCR, TCRdb re-called the multiplex PCR reads, giving one row per CDR3 protein. The sample has hundreds of thousands of distinct CDR3 sequences, around 21% seen once. Input material: peripheral blood. The sequence was collected from a young woman with stable Graves' hyperthyroidism.

Written as DNA, the CDR3 is TGTGCCTGGAATGGGCAGGGCAATCAGCCCCAGCATTTT. Translation gives CAWNGQGNQPQHF. The chain joins TRBV30 to TRBJ1-5; D is unclear. Germline loops: CDR1 GTSNPN, CDR2 SVGIG (reference sequence). Trimming took 4 bases from V and 2 from J, leaving 9 bases between them. The CDR3 spans 13 residues.